Listed below are T cell receptor beta chains from one sample, sequenced in a study of cytomegalovirus exposure and HLA in healthy donors. Sequenced by immunoSEQ multiplex PCR; TCRdb stores in-frame clones only, minus some. Among 110,000 to 150,000 clones, 86% were seen once, and the ten largest hold roughly 3%. The sequenced material came from PBMCs. The receptors were gathered from a man younger than 30 in good health and CMV-seronegative. The CDR3 runs from the conserved cysteine through the conserved F or W. D genes are given only for firm matches. Only some rows state a clone size, as once, few, many or a class for expanded clones.

d_gene	abundance	v_gene	j_gene	CDR3nt	CDR3aa
-	-	TRBV6-5	TRBJ1-5	TGTGCCAGCAGTCTAACGGGGGAACAGCCCCAGCATTTT	CASSLTGEQPQHF
-	once	TRBV27	TRBJ2-2	TGTGCCAGCAGTTTATCGAGGGCCGGGGGAGTCGGGGAGCTGTTTTTT	CASSLSRAGGVGELFF
-	-	TRBV18	TRBJ2-3	TGTGCCAGCTCACAAAGCCCGACAGATACGCAGTATTTT	CASSQSPTDTQYF
-	-	TRBV4-3	TRBJ2-5	TGCGCCAGCAGCCAAGCTGCGCTAGGAGAGACCCAGTACTTC	CASSQAALGETQYF
TRBD1	-	TRBV7-8	TRBJ2-1	TGTGCCAGCAGCTTAGTGGGGGACAGGCACCGGGGTGAGCAGTTCTTC	CASSLVGDRHRGEQFF
TRBD1	once	TRBV11-2	TRBJ1-4	TGTGCCAGCAGCCTTCAACCGACAGGGGGAAAACTGTTTTTT	CASSLQPTGGKLFF
-	-	TRBV10-3	TRBJ2-3	TGTGCCATCAGTGACGGGGGGCAAGGGACAGATACGCAGTATTTT	CAISDGGQGTDTQYF
TRBD1	-	TRBV30	TRBJ2-1	TGTGCCTGGGACAGGGGAAATGAGCAGTTCTTC	CAWDRGNEQFF
-	-	TRBV15	TRBJ2-2	TGTGCCACCAGCAGCGGACATGCGTCCTCACAGGCCGGGGAGCTGTTTTTT	CATSSGHASSQAGELFF
-	-	TRBV15	TRBJ2-5	TGTGCCACCAGCGCTAATGGGACCCAGTACTTC	CATSANGTQYF
-	-	TRBV7-2	TRBJ2-5	TGTGCCAGCAGCTTCGGATGGGGCGGGGTTGAGACCCAGTACTTC	CASSFGWGGVETQYF
TRBD1	-	TRBV4-1	TRBJ1-2	TGCGCCAGCAGCCCGAGCGACAGGGCCCACTATGGCTACACCTTC	CASSPSDRAHYGYTF
TRBD1	-	TRBV7-9	TRBJ2-2	TGTGCCAGCAGGACTGGACAGGCGAACACCGGGGAGCTGTTTTTT	CASRTGQANTGELFF
-	-	TRBV15	TRBJ2-5	TGTGCCACCAGCAGAGATCCTACGGAGACCCAGTACTTC	CATSRDPTETQYF
-	-	TRBV11-2	TRBJ1-4	TGTGCCAGCAGCTGGCGGGTAATGGGAAATGAAAAACTGTTTTTT	CASSWRVMGNEKLFF
-	-	TRBV7-9	TRBJ1-3	TGTGCCAGCAGTTCGGCGAACCAGGGGTCTGGAAACACCATATATTTT	CASSSANQGSGNTIYF
-	-	TRBV27	TRBJ1-2	TGTGCCAGCAGTTTAACCCAAGCCCAGGGATCTAACTATGGCTACACCTTC	CASSLTQAQGSNYGYTF
TRBD1	-	TRBV7-9	TRBJ1-1	TGTGCCAGCAACCCAGGGGGAATGAACACTGAAGCTTTCTTT	CASNPGGMNTEAFF
-	-	TRBV28	TRBJ2-1	TGTGCCAGCAGAGAGACCTCCGGGACTCGATCCTACAATGAGCAGTTCTTC	CASRETSGTRSYNEQFF
-	-	TRBV6-1	TRBJ1-1	TGTGCCAGCAGTGCTGCACGGGGCACTGAAGCTTTCTTT	CASSAARGTEAFF
-	-	TRBV30	TRBJ1-2	TGTGCCTGGAGTCGTACAGGAAACTATGGCTACACCTTC	CAWSRTGNYGYTF
-	-	TRBV7-9	TRBJ1-3	TGTGCCAGCAGATACTCTGGAAACACCATATATTTT	CASRYSGNTIYF
TRBD2	-	TRBV7-8	TRBJ2-7	TGTGCCAGCAGCTCGGATGCCCTAGCTAGCGGGACCGAGCAGTACTTC	CASSSDALASGTEQYF
-	-	TRBV7-2	TRBJ1-2	TGTGCCAGCAGCTTGGGGGGGTACTATGGCTACACCTTC	CASSLGGYYGYTF
TRBD1	-	TRBV11-2	TRBJ2-2	TGTGCCAGCAGCCAAGTTTGGACAGGGAACACCGGGGAGCTGTTTTTT	CASSQVWTGNTGELFF
TRBD2	-	TRBV2	TRBJ2-1	TGTGCCAGCAGTCCCACTAGCGGGGGCTACAATGAGCAGTTCTTC	CASSPTSGGYNEQFF
-	-	TRBV11-2	TRBJ1-3	TGTGCCAGCAGCTCGACACTGAGCTCTGGAAACACCATATATTTT	CASSSTLSSGNTIYF
-	-	TRBV7-9	TRBJ1-2	TGTGCCAGCAGCTTGGTTGGGAGAGGAGAAACTAACTATGGCTACACCTTC	CASSLVGRGETNYGYTF
TRBD1	-	TRBV2	TRBJ2-7	TGTGCCAGCAGGTACACAGGGGAACCGGGCGAGCAGTACTTC	CASRYTGEPGEQYF
TRBD1	-	TRBV19	TRBJ2-7	TGTGCCAGTAGTGTACAGGGGGTGACCTACGAGCAGTACTTC	CASSVQGVTYEQYF
-	-	TRBV1	TRBJ2-3	TGCACCAGCAGCCCCAGAGAGGGCACAGATACGCAGTATTTT	CTSSPREGTDTQYF
-	-	TRBV7-8	TRBJ1-4	TGTGCCAGCAGCTTAGAGGGACAATACAGAAAACTGTTTTTT	CASSLEGQYRKLFF
-	-	TRBV30	TRBJ2-7	TGTGCCTGGAGTCCACCGGGACTTGACTACGAGCAGTACTTC	CAWSPPGLDYEQYF
TRBD1	-	TRBV4-1	TRBJ1-5	TGCGCCAGCAGCCAAGGACAGGGAGGACAGCCCCAGCATTTT	CASSQGQGGQPQHF
TRBD1	-	TRBV5-1	TRBJ1-4	TGCGCCAGCGCCCAGGGGGTATTTTCTGAAAAACTGTTTTTT	CASAQGVFSEKLFF
-	-	TRBV11-3	TRBJ2-1	TGTGCCAGCAGCCGTGCGGACAGGCCCAGCGGGGGTGAGCAGTTCTTC	CASSRADRPSGGEQFF
-	-	TRBV9	TRBJ2-3	TGTGCCAGCAGCGTATTCACCACGGGCACAGATACGCAGTATTTT	CASSVFTTGTDTQYF
-	-	TRBV15	TRBJ2-2	TGTGCCACCAGCAAGAGGTCGAGGGTCACCGGGGAGCTGTTTTTT	CATSKRSRVTGELFF
-	-	TRBV5-4	TRBJ2-3	TGTGCCAGCAGCGGTTTGAGGAGCGGCACAGATACGCAGTATTTT	CASSGLRSGTDTQYF
TRBD2	-	TRBV4-3	TRBJ2-1	TGCGCCAGCAGCCAAGAGCTTGGGGGAGGGCGGCATGAGCAGTTCTTC	CASSQELGGGRHEQFF
-	-	TRBV7-2	TRBJ1-6	TGTGCCAGCAGCCCCCTCGGTGTCTTAAACAATTCACCCCTCCACTTT	CASSPLGVLNNSPLHF
-	-	TRBV5-6	TRBJ2-7	TGTGCCAGCAGCGCCGGGAGCTCCTACGAGCAGTACTTC	CASSAGSSYEQYF
-	-	TRBV5-5	TRBJ1-4	TGTGCCAGCAGCTTGGTCACCAGGGGGTTTTTT	CASSLVTRGFF
-	-	TRBV4-3	TRBJ2-1	TGCGCCAGCAGCCAAGATCTCGGGAGCTCCTACAATGAGCAGTTCTTC	CASSQDLGSSYNEQFF
TRBD2	-	TRBV4-2	TRBJ2-2	TGTGCCAGCAGCCAAGATCCCCTAGCGGGGGGCACCGGGGAGCTGTTTTTT	CASSQDPLAGGTGELFF
-	-	TRBV18	TRBJ2-5	TGTGCCAGCTCGCTTAGATCGGGTCTCCAAGAGACCCAGTACTTC	CASSLRSGLQETQYF